This T cell receptor beta chain is drawn from a study of T cell clusters in autoimmune cytopenias. Background on the study: Per sample, median TRB depth was about 52,000 reads, yielding a median roughly 2,200 distinct clonotypes.

TRB amplification used approximately 270 ng of peripheral blood genomic DNA. Concerning this clonotype: Its antigen is undetermined.

TRB was amplified by touch-down multiplex PCR, primer pools A and B combined. One entry per CDR3 protein, without DNA, is what TCRdb gives after re-calling the multiplex PCR reads. This repertoire includes 3,000 to 3,500 distinct CDR3 sequences. This CDR3 region has 15 residues. Germline CDR1 SEHNR, CDR2 FQNEAQ (reference sequence). The study's findings and limits: A dominant lymphoma-associated repertoire apparently masked the cluster-lack signature in secondary cytopenia versus chronic lymphocytic leukemia. TRB repertoire shifts in secondary cytopenia and chronic lymphocytic leukemia mostly reflected lymphoma, not autoimmunity.

The chain has TRBV7-9 and TRBJ2-5; TCRdb reports TRBD1, a call that lacks DNA to check it against. The sequenced material came from peripheral blood. This receptor was obtained from a human donor with an autoimmune cytopenia or autoimmune hepatitis (not recorded which). The CDR3 sequence is CASSLVGTGQETQYF.